This T cell receptor beta chain was profiled in a study of blood T cell repertoires in COVID-19. Original data processing: Amplifying reference gene primers gave estimates of nucleated cell counts. Profiling relied on immunoSEQ multiplex PCR, and the TCRdb table lists in-frame clones only, not all of them. Clonal size and the V and J genes are those of that table, whereas D and trimming came from the DNA. The data contain a few hundred thousand clones, about 83% of them singletons. Either two negative PCRs, clearance, or symptom resolution qualified Cohort 3 donors as recovered. The receptor comes from a woman aged 40-49 years who had recovered from COVID-19. Input material: PBMCs or T cells enriched from blood (not recorded which).

The CDR3 region has the DNA TGTGCCAGCAGTGCCCAGCGGGAACCCTCCTACAATGAGCAGTTCTTC. Translated, it gives CASSAQREPSYNEQFF. The chain links TRBV6-2 or TRBV6-3 to TRBJ2-1, with 7 bases aligning to TRBD2. The CDR3 extends over 16 amino acids. J gave up 0 bases and V 5 bases, and 7 bases lay outside the gene matches. In germline, CDR1 is MNHEY, CDR2 SVGEGT.